This passage covers 12 T cell receptor beta chains from one sample sequenced in a study of T cells after posttransplantation cyclophosphamide. The protocol was immunoSEQ multiplex PCR, while the TCRdb copy is restricted to in-frame clones and leaves out a portion. The sample includes about 8,700 clones, none of them occurring once. Cyclophosphamide on days +3 and +4 followed busulfan-fludarabine conditioning and a marrow graft. The sequencing here drew on PBMCs, taken after an allogeneic stem cell transplant with post-transplant cyclophosphamide. Source of these receptors: a young adult male patient who received an allogeneic stem cell transplant from an unrelated donor, was CMV-positive, and had acute and chronic GVHD. A share of the T cells may be of graft donor origin.

This clone appeared many times. CDR3 residues: CASRPGTGSPHGYTF. CDR3 sequence (DNA): TGTGCCAGCAGACCCGGGACAGGGAGTCCCCATGGCTACACCTTC. The rearrangement links TRBV12-3 or TRBV12-4 to TRBJ1-2; 9 bases are a match to TRBD1. This CDR3 has 15 amino acids. The junction had 11 bases not matched to a gene; V was cut back by 6 bases and J by 6 bases.

This clone was found many times. The chain couples TRBV4-3 to TRBJ1-1; tentatively, D is TRBD1 (5 bases). V dropped 0 bases and J dropped 0 bases, with 20 bases sitting between them. CDR3 size: 19 residues. Germline lookup yields CDR1 LGHNA and CDR2 YSLEER. The CDR3 nucleotides read TGCGCCAGCAGCCAAGATGGCGGTTGGTGGGGGGGGTTGAACACTGAAGCTTTCTTT. Amino acid sequence: CASSQDGGWWGGLNTEAFF.

This clone was counted many times. The J gene is TRBJ2-2, the V gene TRBV10-3, with 12 bases that match TRBD2. Trimming cost V 5 bases and J 0 bases; bases outside gene matches: 1. CDR1 and CDR2 from the germline V gene are ENHRY and SYGVKD. This CDR3 has 16 residues. The DNA of the CDR3 is TGTGCCATCAGTCCTAGCGGGGGGGCGAACACCGGGGAGCTGTTTTTT. Translation gives CAISPSGGANTGELFF.

This clone was seen many times. V gene TRBV7-8 combines with J gene TRBJ1-1, with 7 bases aligning to TRBD1. The CDR3 runs to 15 residues. Germline values: CDR1 SGHVS, CDR2 FQNEAQ. The V segment lost 5 bases and the J segment 3 bases; nucleotides outside the gene matches: 9. The CDR3: CASSVRTGEYTEAFF. CDR3 DNA: TGTGCCAGCAGCGTACGGACAGGAGAGTACACTGAAGCTTTCTTT. Together with reference TRBV7-8 and TRBJ1-1, the CDR3 gives the full variable domain: GAGVSQSPRYKVAKRGQDVALRCDPISGHVSLFWYQQALGQGPEFLTYFQNEAQLDKSGLPSDRFFAERPEGSVSTLKIQRTQQEDSAVYLCASSVRTGEYTEAFFGQGTRLTVV.

This clone is classed as medium-sized. This chain joins TRBV10-1 and TRBJ2-1, with TRBD2 matching over 7 bases. CDR3 length: 15 amino acids. The J segment lost 5 bases and the V segment lost 0 bases, leaving 4 bases of the junction unmatched. Looked up from germline, CDR1 is WNHNN and CDR2 is SYGVQD (reference sequence). CDR3 loop: CASSESRLADNEQFF. In DNA, the CDR3 is TGCGCCAGCAGTGAGTCAAGGCTAGCGGACAATGAGCAGTTCTTC.

Many counts were recorded for this clone. The chain joins TRBV19 to TRBJ2-1; 7 positions match TRBD2. Germline values: CDR1 LNHDA, CDR2 SQIVND (reference sequence). The CDR3 totals 14 residues. The J segment lost 7 bases and the V segment lost 2 bases, leaving 5 bases of the junction unmatched. The chain's CDR3 is CASSITSASNEQFF. Written as DNA, the CDR3 is TGTGCCAGTAGTATAACTAGCGCGTCGAATGAGCAGTTCTTC.

In its sample, this clone ranks as medium-sized. The V gene is TRBV12-3 or TRBV12-4, the J gene TRBJ1-1; maybe TRBD1 (6 bases). This CDR3 comprises 13 residues. V was shortened by 2 bases and J by 5 bases, with 9 bases between the two germline ends. The CDR3 nucleotides are TGTGCCAGCAGTTTACTACAGGGAACTGAAGCTTTCTTT. It translates to CASSLLQGTEAFF.

This clone came up many times. The V call is TRBV4-3, the J call TRBJ1-2; a weak D match, TRBD1 (5 bases). CDR3 length: 13 amino acids. CDR1 and CDR2 (germline): LGHNA, YSLEER. V was cut by 1 base and J by 4 bases, with 7 bases left in between. CDR3 residues: CASSQADSYGYTF. DNA for the CDR3: TGCGCCAGCAGCCAAGCCGACAGCTATGGCTACACCTTC.

This clone was detected a few times. CDR3 protein: CASSLAPGTGSTDTQYF. In DNA, the CDR3 is TGTGCCAGCAGTTTGGCGCCCGGGACAGGGAGCACAGATACGCAGTATTTT. The chain joins TRBV12-3 or TRBV12-4 to TRBJ2-3, with TRBD1 matching 9 bases. This CDR3 is 17 amino acids long. J was trimmed by 0 bases and V by 3 bases; bases with no gene match: 7.

This clone has a count of ten or more. This CDR3 is CASSEEVQVTQYF. In nucleotides, the CDR3 is TGCGCCAGCAGTGAGGAGGTACAGGTGACCCAGTACTTC. The chain carries TRBV10-2 and TRBJ2-5, with D possibly being TRBD1 (5 bases). The V gene lost 2 bases and the J gene lost 7 bases, with 11 bases spanning the gap. Germline V gene sequence: CDR1 WSHSY, CDR2 SAAADI. This CDR3 region has 13 residues.

By share, this clone counts as medium-sized. The rearrangement links TRBV4-3 to TRBJ2-3; tentatively, D is TRBD1 (6 bases). The CDR3 covers 11 residues. Trimming left V 7 bases short and J 5 bases short, with 7 bases between. CDR1 and CDR2 (germline): LGHNA, YSLEER. CDR3 coding DNA: TGCGCCAGCAAAGGGGGAGATACGCAGTATTTT. This gives the protein CASKGGDTQYF.

At least ten counts were recorded for this clone. This rearrangement joins TRBV6-2 or TRBV6-3 to TRBJ2-4; TRBD2 is a possible D gene (5 bases). Germline-derived CDR1 and CDR2 are MNHEY and SVGEGT. The CDR3 has 15 amino acids. The V end lost 6 bases, the J end lost 3 bases, and 15 bases lay between the germline ends. The CDR3 nucleotides read TGTGCCAGCAGCCCTTCCCTCCGGGGCAAAAACATTCAGTACTTC. It encodes CASSPSLRGKNIQYF.